The rows below give T cell receptor beta chains drawn from one sample of a study of blood T cell repertoires in COVID-19. Assay used: immunoSEQ multiplex PCR; TCRdb lists only in-frame clones, some missing. The sample has some 26,000 clones, approximately 81% seen once; the top ten hold less than 65%. What was sequenced was peripheral blood. The receptors derive from a man aged 50 to 59 with active or convalescent COVID-19. Both conserved end residues are trimmed from each CDR3.

v_gene,CDR3aa
TRBV13,ASSSRYSGGATGELF
TRBV5-1,ASKLGQGPYEQY
TRBV15,ATRPGVRDTQY
TRBV30,AWSVAETQY
TRBV4-1,ASSQDQGGNTEAF
TRBV7-2,ASSPTVASTDTQY
TRBV5-5,ASSLGLADYEQY
TRBV5-6,ASSRLAGGQADTQY
TRBV16,ASSQRGLIYNEQF
TRBV5-4,ASSLAFSGGARETQY
TRBV19,ASSKGQTYGYT
TRBV9,ASSVSGSLPGNEQF
TRBV13,ASSAGLTYNEQF
TRBV11-2,ASSLGQGSTEAF
TRBV27,ASSPGQNEQF
TRBV10-3,AISDLGIEDHEQY
TRBV30,AWSVLGADTGELF
TRBV15,ATSRNTPALGYT
TRBV11-1,ASSYGTGVLEQY
TRBV28,ASSSSGTGNLWSNEKLF
TRBV2,ASSEWERTEAF
TRBV11-2,ASSLVQDTQY
TRBV5-6,ASSYYANDQPQH
TRBV4-1,ASSHQRVQGRETQY
TRBV13,ASSFGGGNTEAF
TRBV9,ASSLGGVSYNEQF
TRBV7-2,ASSFYQGPSPLH
TRBV20-1,SASSGLAAYNEQF
TRBV10-1,ASSEGRGTDTQY
TRBV6-6,ASIAGNTGELF
TRBV11-3,ASSKLSAGLRGETQY
TRBV7-9,ASSVSGFNEKLF
TRBV10-3,ATRDTLRGDTEAF
TRBV9,ASSSDLLSYEQY
TRBV30,AWSVNLAGDTQY
TRBV28,ASRPVDGLRLYSPLH
TRBV12-5,ASGTEQGRKMSYEQY
TRBV29-1,SAKAPRLDTQY
TRBV2,ASGQEGEKLF
TRBV5-6,ASSWGQLYEQY
TRBV7-9,ASSPERDRSEETQY
TRBV18,ASSPGPGADTQY
TRBV9,ASSVDLETQY